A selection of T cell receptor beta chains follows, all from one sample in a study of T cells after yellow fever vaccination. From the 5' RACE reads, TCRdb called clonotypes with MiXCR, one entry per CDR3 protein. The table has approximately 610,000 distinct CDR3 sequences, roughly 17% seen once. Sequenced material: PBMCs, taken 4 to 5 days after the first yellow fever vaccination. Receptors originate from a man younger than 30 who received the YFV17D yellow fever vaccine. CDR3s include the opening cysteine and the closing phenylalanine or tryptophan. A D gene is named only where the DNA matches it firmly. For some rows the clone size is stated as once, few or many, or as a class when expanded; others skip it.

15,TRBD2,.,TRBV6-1,CASSSSGGASDEQFF
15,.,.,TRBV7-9,CASSFRLGATDTQYF
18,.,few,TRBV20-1,CSARAPNAGAGAADTQYF
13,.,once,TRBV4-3,CASSQGNRDTQYF
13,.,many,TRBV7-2,CASSFNSGNTIYF
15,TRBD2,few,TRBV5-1,CASSFGLAFYNEQFF
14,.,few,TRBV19,CASSKTPGAYEQYF
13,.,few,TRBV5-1,CASNFRGPETQYF
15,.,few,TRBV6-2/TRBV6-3,CASIKGDGSYNEQFF
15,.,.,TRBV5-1,CASRLTGKGTDTQYF
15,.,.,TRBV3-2,CASCQGGMANQPQHF
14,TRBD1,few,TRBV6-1,CASSKTGGEETQYF
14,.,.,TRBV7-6,CASSMTGWGDIQYF
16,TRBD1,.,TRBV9,CASSPPGQINTGELFF
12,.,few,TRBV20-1,CSVRLAGNTIYF
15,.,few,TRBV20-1,CSASVDTGHNSPLHF
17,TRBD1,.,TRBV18,CASSPSGQGTNTGELFF
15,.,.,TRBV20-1,CSARVGSIRSDEQFF
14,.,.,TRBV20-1,CSAREGLAQETQYF
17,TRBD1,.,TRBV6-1,CASNTNGEGTGGRKLFF
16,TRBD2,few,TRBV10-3,CAINPGTSGGTDTQYF
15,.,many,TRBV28,CASSFGPPRTDTQYF
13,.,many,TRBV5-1,CASSLAGNYGYTF